One sample yielded the 4 T cell receptor beta chains listed below, sequenced in a study of cytomegalovirus exposure and HLA in healthy donors. The PCR employed 60 Vbeta primers together with 13 Jbeta primers. Clones were read by immunoSEQ multiplex PCR, and TCRdb kept only the in-frame ones, dropping some. This table has about 250,000 clones, 80% appearing once. The specimen was PBMCs. Every receptor here comes from a girl aged 2 to 9 in good health and CMV-seronegative.

The chain employs TRBV11-2 and TRBJ1-6; D uncertain. The CDR3 loop spans 11 amino acids. From germline, CDR1 is SGHAT and CDR2 FQNNGV. Between the trimmed V and J ends, which lost 5 bases and 12 bases, there was a span of 8 bases. The chain's CDR3 is CASSAAKPLHF. Here the CDR3 DNA reads TGTGCCAGCAGCGCAGCGAAACCCCTCCACTTT.

The rearrangement joins TRBV19 to TRBJ2-3; 9 bases are shared with TRBD2. Germline CDR1 is LNHDA and CDR2 is SQIVND (reference sequence). V trimming: 7 bases; J trimming: 3 bases; junction bases outside the gene matches: 5. This CDR3 contains 14 residues. The CDR3 DNA reads as TGTGCCAGTACCCTTGCGGGGGGGACAGATACGCAGTATTTT. This sequence encodes CASTLAGGTDTQYF.

The rearrangement joins TRBV27 to TRBJ2-7; the match to TRBD2 covers 7 bases. Trimming removed 0 bases from V and 3 bases from J; junction bases left unmatched: 5. This CDR3 is built from 15 residues. CDR1 and CDR2 (germline): MNHEY, SMNVEV (reference sequence). As DNA, the CDR3 is TGTGCCAGCAGTTTATCGGGCGGGAGTGTCTACGAGCAGTACTTC. Its translation is CASSLSGGSVYEQYF.

The chain uses TRBV11-2 and TRBJ1-3, with D unresolved. This CDR3 is 19 amino acids long. V was clipped by 0 bases and J by 1 base, with 19 bases between them. The V gene's germline CDR1 is SGHAT and CDR2 FQNNGV. The DNA of the CDR3 is TGTGCCAGCAGCTTAGATCGAGGAATCCGTAGGTCGTCTGGAAACACCATATATTTT. This translates into CASSLDRGIRRSSGNTIYF.